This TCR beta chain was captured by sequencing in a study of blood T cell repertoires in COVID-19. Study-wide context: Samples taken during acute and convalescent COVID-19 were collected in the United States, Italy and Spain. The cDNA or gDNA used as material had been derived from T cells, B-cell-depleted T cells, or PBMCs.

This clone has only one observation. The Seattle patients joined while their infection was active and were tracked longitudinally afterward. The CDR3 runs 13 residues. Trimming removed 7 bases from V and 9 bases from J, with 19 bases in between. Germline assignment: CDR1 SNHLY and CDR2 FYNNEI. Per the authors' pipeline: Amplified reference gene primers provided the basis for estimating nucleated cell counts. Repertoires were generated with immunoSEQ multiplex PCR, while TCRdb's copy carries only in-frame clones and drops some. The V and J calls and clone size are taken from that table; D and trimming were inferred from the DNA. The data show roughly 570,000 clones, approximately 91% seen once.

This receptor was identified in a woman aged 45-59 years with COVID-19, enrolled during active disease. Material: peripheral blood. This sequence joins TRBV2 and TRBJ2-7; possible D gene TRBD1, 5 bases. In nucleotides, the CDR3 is TGTGCCAGCAAGTTGACAGAGGCGCCGTGGCAGTACTTC. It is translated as CASKLTEAPWQYF.